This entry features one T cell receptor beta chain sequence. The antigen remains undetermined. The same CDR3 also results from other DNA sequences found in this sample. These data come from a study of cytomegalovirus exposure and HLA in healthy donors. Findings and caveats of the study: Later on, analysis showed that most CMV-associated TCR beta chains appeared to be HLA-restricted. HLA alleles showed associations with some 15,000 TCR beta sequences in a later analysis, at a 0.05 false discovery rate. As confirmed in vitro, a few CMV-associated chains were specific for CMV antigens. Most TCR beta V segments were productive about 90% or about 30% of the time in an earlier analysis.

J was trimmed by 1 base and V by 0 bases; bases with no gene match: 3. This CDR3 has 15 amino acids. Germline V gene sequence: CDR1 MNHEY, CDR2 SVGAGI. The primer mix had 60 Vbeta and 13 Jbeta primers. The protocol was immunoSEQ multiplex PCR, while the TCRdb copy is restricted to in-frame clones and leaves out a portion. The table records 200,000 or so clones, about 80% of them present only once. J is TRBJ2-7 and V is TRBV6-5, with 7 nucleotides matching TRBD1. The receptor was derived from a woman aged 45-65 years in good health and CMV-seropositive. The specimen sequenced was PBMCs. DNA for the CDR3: TGTGCCAGCAGTTACTCGATGGGACAGTCCTACGAGCAGTACTTC. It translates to CASSYSMGQSYEQYF.